The text below deals with one TCR beta chain. Its antigen is unidentified. Libraries were prepared by immunoSEQ multiplex PCR; TCRdb keeps only in-frame clonotypes and omits some of them. Here the sample spans 29,000 or so clones, around 92% being singletons. The source of the sample is a study of PD-1 blockade in classical Hodgkin lymphoma. Time point here: newly diagnosed, previously untreated cHL patient sample. By magnetic negative selection, CD4+ T cells were purified from thawed PBMCs. The authors compared against newly diagnosed, untreated classical Hodgkin lymphoma PBMCs. Study conclusions and caveats: The authors have not defined what causes the repertoire differences, possibly disease activity or prior therapy.

Sequenced: CD4+ T cells from blood. The source of this sequence is a human donor with classical Hodgkin lymphoma.

CDR3 residues: CASSTSATGGYEQYF. The CDR3 DNA reads TGTGCCAGCAGTACCTCGGCGACAGGGGGGTACGAGCAGTACTTC. This chain uses TRBV28 with TRBJ2-7; 9 bases are shared with TRBD1. The CDR3 extends over 15 amino acids. Losses at the gene ends were 5 bases for V and 4 bases for J; bases not matched to a gene: 9. Germline assignment: CDR1 MDHEN and CDR2 SYDVKM.